What follows are 32 T cell receptor beta chains derived from one specimen sequenced in a study of T cells in Graves' hyperthyroidism and ophthalmopathy. RNA transcripts gave rise to amplified TCR beta CDR3 regions. The HTBI primer set served for first-round RT-PCR of the TCR CDR3. TCRdb processed the multiplex PCR reads anew with MiXCR; each CDR3 protein has one entry. The sample consists of approximately 400,000 distinct CDR3 sequences, 13% of them appearing once. Input material: blood. The source of these receptors is a man aged 25-40 years with Graves' hyperthyroidism that later progressed to Graves' ophthalmopathy.

This clonotype was found a few times. The V call is TRBV5-1, the J call TRBJ1-1; TRBD1 might be the D (5 bases). V was cut by 4 bases and J by 1 base, with 14 bases left in between. Per germline, CDR1 SGHRS and CDR2 YFSETQ. The CDR3 is 15 residues long. The CDR3 reads CASSRAGTKNTEAFF. CDR3 DNA: TGCGCCAGCAGCAGAGCCGGGACGAAGAACACTGAAGCTTTCTTT.

The chain is built from TRBV9 and TRBJ1-6; D gene unclear. The CDR3 loop spans 15 amino acids. V lost 0 bases and J 10 bases, leaving 14 bases between the germline ends. Per germline, CDR1 SGDLS and CDR2 YYNGEE. The CDR3, as DNA: TGTGCCAGCAGCGTAGAAGGAGGGATGGGCTCACCCCTCCACTTT. Translation: CASSVEGGMGSPLHF.

This clonotype came up many times. V is TRBV7-8 and J is TRBJ2-1; TRBD2 matches 8 bases. The CDR3 spans 15 residues. CDR1 SGHVS and CDR2 FQNEAQ come from the germline V gene. V was pared by 1 base and J by 9 bases, with 8 bases of the junction left unmatched. The DNA for the CDR3 is TGTGCCAGCAGCTTAGTGGGACTAGTATTCGTTGAGCAGTTCTTC. Translating gives CASSLVGLVFVEQFF.

The CDR3 nucleotides are TGTGCCAGCAGCTTAGGTGTAGCGGGGGAGGGTGAGCAGTTCTTC. Its protein is CASSLGVAGEGEQFF. The chain has TRBV11-2 and TRBJ2-1; 9 bases map to TRBD2. J was trimmed by 9 bases and V by 1 base; bases with no gene match: 7. In germline, CDR1 is SGHAT, CDR2 FQNNGV. CDR3 size: 15 residues.

Only a few counts were recorded for this clonotype. CDR3 residues: CASSPLGTGVNEQFF. DNA of the CDR3: TGTGCCAGCAGTCCCCTGGGGACAGGGGTGAATGAGCAGTTCTTC. This chain connects TRBV12-3 or TRBV12-4 to TRBJ2-1; the match to TRBD1 covers 10 bases. The length of the CDR3 is 15 residues. The J segment lost 7 bases and the V segment lost 5 bases, leaving 8 bases of the junction unmatched.

Only a few counts were recorded for this clonotype. This sequence joins TRBV28 and TRBJ1-3, with unresolved D. This CDR3 has 16 residues. The germline V gene encodes CDR1 MDHEN and CDR2 SYDVKM. V lost 8 bases to trimming and J lost 0 bases, with 17 bases between them. The CDR3 DNA reads TGTGCCAGCGATCGTCCTGACGAATTCTCTGGAAACACCATATATTTT. This translates into CASDRPDEFSGNTIYF.

This clonotype has a count of ten or more. Mismatch with germline at one junction end may stem from a read error. Written as DNA, the CDR3 is TGTGCCAGCAGTAACTCGGGGGCACTCAATCAGCCCCAGCATTTT. This codes for CASSNSGALNQPQHF. The V gene is TRBV6-5, the J gene TRBJ1-5, with a tentative D call TRBD1 (6 bases). The CDR3 has 15 amino acids. Per germline, CDR1 MNHEY and CDR2 SVGAGI.

The V and J genes are TRBV4-3 and TRBJ2-5, with 8 bases that match TRBD2. The CDR3 covers 16 residues. V gave up 0 bases and J gave up 5 bases; unmatched junction bases: 8. CDR1 LGHNA and CDR2 YSLEER come from the germline V gene. CDR3 sequence (DNA): TGCGCCAGCAGCCAAGATTCGCGGGGGGCGGGGGAGACCCAGTACTTC. Translated: CASSQDSRGAGETQYF.

This clonotype was observed a few times. It may be a read error: a sequence one base away is much more abundant. The gene calls are TRBV28 and TRBJ1-2; 8 bases agree with TRBD1. The ends lost 4 bases at V and 2 bases at J; junction bases unmatched: 0. This CDR3 spans 13 amino acids. From germline, CDR1 is MDHEN and CDR2 SYDVKM. The CDR3 coding sequence is TGTGCCAGCAGTTGGACAGGGAACTATGGCTACACCTTC. Translation gives CASSWTGNYGYTF.

The CDR3 DNA sequence: TGTGCCAGCACCGGACAGGGAATTTACTCACCCCTCCACTTT. Protein sequence: CASTGQGIYSPLHF. The V call is TRBV12-3 or TRBV12-4, the J call TRBJ1-6, with TRBD1 matching over 8 bases. V lost 7 bases to trimming and J lost 10 bases; unmatched junction nucleotides: 9. CDR3 length: 14 amino acids.

J is TRBJ1-6 and V is TRBV9, with D perhaps TRBD1 (5 bases). Trimming removed 6 bases at V and 0 bases at J, with 16 bases between. Germline V gene data show CDR1 as SGDLS and CDR2 as YYNGEE. CDR3 length: 17 amino acids. The chain's CDR3 is CASTSGTPSSYNSPLHF. For the CDR3, the DNA is TGTGCCAGCACCTCCGGGACTCCTAGCTCCTATAATTCACCCCTCCACTTT.

This clonotype has only a few counts. The rearrangement uses TRBV20-1 and TRBJ2-3; D ambiguous. The V and J ends lost 4 bases and 0 bases respectively, with 8 bases between them. Germline CDR1 is DFQATT and CDR2 is SNEGSKA (reference sequence). The CDR3 runs 13 residues. The CDR3 region has the DNA TGCAGTGCTACTATAGTTAGCACAGATACGCAGTATTTT. Translation: CSATIVSTDTQYF.

This clonotype was recorded a few times. V is TRBV4-1 and J is TRBJ2-7; D is possibly TRBD1 or TRBD2 (6 bases each). The V and J ends lost 1 base and 8 bases respectively, with 24 bases between them. Germline CDR1 reads MGHRA; CDR2 reads YSYEKL. The CDR3 contains 17 residues. CDR3 region: CASSQALAAGDLLKQYF. The DNA for the CDR3 is TGCGCCAGCAGCCAAGCCCTCGCCGCAGGGGACTTGCTAAAGCAGTACTTC.

The table lists this clonotype with many counts. This rearrangement joins TRBV12-3 or TRBV12-4 to TRBJ2-2; TRBD2 might be the D (5 bases). V lost 3 bases, J lost 7 bases, and 12 bases lay in between. The CDR3 runs 14 residues. CDR3 bases: TGTGCCAGCAGTTTCCCACAGCGGAACGGGGAGCTGTTTTTT. Its protein is CASSFPQRNGELFF.

This clonotype was seen ten or more times. This chain joins TRBV12-5 and TRBJ2-3; D ambiguous. Per germline, CDR1 LGHNT and CDR2 FRNRAP. Trimming pared 0 bases from V and 1 base from J, leaving 11 bases between. The CDR3 consists of 16 residues. The CDR3, as DNA: TGTGCTAGTGGTTTGGTACTCTCTAGACGCACAGATACGCAGTATTTT. Its translation: CASGLVLSRRTDTQYF.

The chain couples TRBV18 to TRBJ1-4, with D uncertain. Trimming left V 4 bases short and J 0 bases short, with 12 bases between. Looked up from germline, CDR1 is KGHSH and CDR2 is LQKENI. The CDR3 is made up of 16 amino acids. The chain's CDR3 is CASSLAGITTNEKLFF. In DNA form, the CDR3 reads TGTGCCAGCTCACTAGCGGGGATAACAACTAATGAAAAACTGTTTTTT.

This clonotype has ten or more counts. The chain carries TRBV6-1 and TRBJ2-2; unclear D gene. This CDR3 has 14 residues. The V gene's germline CDR1 is MNHNS and CDR2 SASEGT. Trimming took off 2 bases at V and 3 bases at J, with 7 bases between the two ends. CDR3 nucleotide sequence: TGTGCCAGCAGTGAAAAGATGGACACCGGGGAGCTGTTTTTT. It translates to CASSEKMDTGELFF.

The chain couples TRBV6-1 to TRBJ2-7; D is undetermined. V lost 6 bases, J lost 0 bases, and 15 bases lay in between. Germline assignment: CDR1 MNHNS and CDR2 SASEGT. The CDR3 consists of 15 residues. CDR3 sequence: CASSPTGVSSYEQYF. Written as DNA, the CDR3 is TGTGCCAGCAGCCCTACTGGCGTGAGCTCCTACGAGCAGTACTTC.

This clonotype was seen a handful of times. Here the CDR3 reads CASSEGTASYGYTF. DNA of the CDR3: TGTGCCAGCAGTGAAGGGACAGCGAGCTATGGCTACACCTTC. The chain combines TRBV2 with TRBJ1-2; a weak D match, TRBD1 (6 bases). V lost 1 base, J lost 4 bases, and 10 bases lay in between. CDR1 SNHLY and CDR2 FYNNEI come from the germline V gene. CDR3 length: 14 amino acids.

The V call is TRBV6-1, the J call TRBJ1-6; 7 bases map to TRBD1. The CDR3 loop spans 15 amino acids. Germline V gene sequence: CDR1 MNHNS, CDR2 SASEGT. Trimming took 6 bases from V and 0 from J; bases not matched to a gene: 2. CDR3 loop: CASRGDSSYNSPLHF. CDR3 nucleotide sequence: TGTGCCAGCAGAGGGGACAGCTCCTATAATTCACCCCTCCACTTT.

This clonotype appeared many times. V usage is TRBV11-3 and J usage is TRBJ1-3, with D tentatively TRBD1 (5 bases). The CDR3 length is 15 residues. Trimming removed 5 bases from V and 0 bases from J, with 11 bases in between. Germline V gene lookup returns CDR1 SGHNT and CDR2 YENEEA. In DNA, the CDR3 is TGTGCCAGCAGCCCCGAGGGGTCCTCTGGAAACACCATATATTTT. Translated, it gives CASSPEGSSGNTIYF.

V is TRBV10-3 and J is TRBJ1-4; D unclear. V gave up 7 bases and J gave up 5 bases, with 17 bases separating them. The CDR3 runs to 15 residues. Germline V gene lookup returns CDR1 ENHRY and CDR2 SYGVKD. The CDR3 DNA reads TGTGCCATCACCGCTGGACGGGGATCCAATGAAAAACTGTTTTTT. Its translation is CAITAGRGSNEKLFF.

This clonotype showed up many times. This chain joins TRBV11-2 and TRBJ2-1; 7 bases are shared with TRBD1. Germline trimming cut 4 bases from V and 6 bases from J; bases unmatched to any gene: 6. The germline gives CDR1 SGHAT, CDR2 FQNNGV. The CDR3 totals 14 residues. CDR3 residues: CASSSVSGGNEQFF. The CDR3 nucleotides read TGTGCCAGCAGCTCCGTTTCAGGGGGCAATGAGCAGTTCTTC.

This clonotype was seen ten or more times. The chain carries TRBV11-2 and TRBJ2-5, with D perhaps TRBD2 (6 bases). The CDR3 contains 13 residues. Trimming removed 2 bases at V and 5 bases at J, with 9 bases between. Germline values: CDR1 SGHAT, CDR2 FQNNGV. CDR3 sequence: CASSLSGGETQYF. Written as DNA, the CDR3 is TGTGCCAGCAGCTTAAGCGGAGGGGAGACCCAGTACTTC.

This clonotype came up a few times. The rearrangement joins TRBV28 to TRBJ1-6; D gene unclear. With 4 bases removed from V and 7 bases from J, the gap between germline ends came to 2 bases. Germline V gene sequence: CDR1 MDHEN, CDR2 SYDVKM. The CDR3 runs to 11 residues. CDR3 coding DNA: TGTGCCAGCAGTTGGAATTCACCCCTCCACTTT. As protein: CASSWNSPLHF. The complete variable domain, with remaining parts taken from reference TRBV28 and TRBJ1-6, reads DVKVTQSSRYLVKRTGEKVFLECVQDMDHENMFWYRQDPGLGLRLIYFSYDVKMKEKGDIPEGYSVSREKKERFSLILESASTNQTSMYLCASSWNSPLHFGNGTRLTVT.

This clonotype was counted between two and nine times. The chain has TRBV6-1 and TRBJ2-2, with D unclear. This CDR3 has 14 amino acids. Trimming took 5 bases from V and 2 from J, leaving 9 bases between them. Per the germline V gene, CDR1 is MNHNS and CDR2 is SASEGT. CDR3 sequence reads: CASSYHSNTGELFF. The CDR3 bases are TGTGCCAGCAGTTATCACAGTAACACCGGGGAGCTGTTTTTT.

This clonotype appeared many times. J is TRBJ2-1 and V is TRBV27; the match to TRBD2 covers 11 bases. CDR1 and CDR2 (germline): MNHEY, SMNVEV (reference sequence). V lost 7 bases and J lost 2; bases outside the gene matches: 1. This CDR3 is built from 14 residues. The CDR3 reads CASTSGGTYNEQFF. CDR3 nucleotides: TGTGCCAGCACTAGCGGGGGGACCTACAATGAGCAGTTCTTC.

This clonotype appeared many times. The rearrangement joins TRBV6-1 to TRBJ1-5; 12 nucleotides line up with TRBD1. The length of the CDR3 is 17 residues. Germline CDR1 and CDR2: MNHNS and SASEGT. The V segment lost 6 bases and the J segment 0 bases; nucleotides outside the gene matches: 6. The CDR3 is CASRTGTGGRSNQPQHF. CDR3 bases: TGTGCCAGCAGGACAGGGACAGGGGGCCGTAGCAATCAGCCCCAGCATTTT.

This chain joins TRBV4-1 and TRBJ1-4; weak D call: TRBD1 (5 bases). Between the trimmed V and J ends, which lost 3 bases and 1 base, there was a span of 12 bases. Germline loops: CDR1 MGHRA, CDR2 YSYEKL. The CDR3 loop spans 16 amino acids. The CDR3: CASSQGRERTNEKLFF. CDR3 coding DNA: TGCGCCAGCAGCCAGGGCAGGGAGCGAACTAATGAAAAACTGTTTTTT.

This clonotype was observed at least ten times. The V call is TRBV20-1, the J call TRBJ1-5; TRBD1 aligns across 8 bases. In germline, CDR1 is DFQATT, CDR2 SNEGSKA (reference sequence). Trimming removed 3 bases from V and 7 bases from J; junction bases left unmatched: 8. The CDR3 sequence is 14 residues long. As DNA, the CDR3 is TGCAGTGCTAGGGGGGACAGGAAAGGGCAGCCCCAGCATTTT. Translated: CSARGDRKGQPQHF.

This rearrangement joins TRBV25-1 to TRBJ2-3; D is perhaps TRBD2 (6 bases). This CDR3 spans 18 amino acids. V gave up 0 bases and J gave up 6 bases, with 22 bases separating them. The germline gives CDR1 MGHDK, CDR2 SYGVNS. As DNA, the CDR3 is TGTGCCAGCAGTGAATATTCGGACGGCGGGGTCTCGAGGGATACGCAGTATTTT. Protein: CASSEYSDGGVSRDTQYF. The full variable domain, completed using reference TRBV25-1 and TRBJ2-3, is EADIYQTPRYLVIGTGKKITLECSQTMGHDKMYWYQQDPGMELHLIHYSYGVNSTEKGDLSSESTVSRIRTEHFPLTLESARPSHTSQYLCASSEYSDGGVSRDTQYFGPGTRLTVL.

This clonotype has more than one count but fewer than ten. This chain connects TRBV9 to TRBJ1-5; no clear D. The V gene's germline CDR1 is SGDLS and CDR2 YYNGEE. V was clipped by 0 bases and J by 2 bases, with 6 bases between them. There are 14 residues in the CDR3. CDR3: CASSVGSGNQPQHF. The CDR3 coding sequence is TGTGCCAGCAGCGTAGGGAGTGGCAATCAGCCCCAGCATTTT.